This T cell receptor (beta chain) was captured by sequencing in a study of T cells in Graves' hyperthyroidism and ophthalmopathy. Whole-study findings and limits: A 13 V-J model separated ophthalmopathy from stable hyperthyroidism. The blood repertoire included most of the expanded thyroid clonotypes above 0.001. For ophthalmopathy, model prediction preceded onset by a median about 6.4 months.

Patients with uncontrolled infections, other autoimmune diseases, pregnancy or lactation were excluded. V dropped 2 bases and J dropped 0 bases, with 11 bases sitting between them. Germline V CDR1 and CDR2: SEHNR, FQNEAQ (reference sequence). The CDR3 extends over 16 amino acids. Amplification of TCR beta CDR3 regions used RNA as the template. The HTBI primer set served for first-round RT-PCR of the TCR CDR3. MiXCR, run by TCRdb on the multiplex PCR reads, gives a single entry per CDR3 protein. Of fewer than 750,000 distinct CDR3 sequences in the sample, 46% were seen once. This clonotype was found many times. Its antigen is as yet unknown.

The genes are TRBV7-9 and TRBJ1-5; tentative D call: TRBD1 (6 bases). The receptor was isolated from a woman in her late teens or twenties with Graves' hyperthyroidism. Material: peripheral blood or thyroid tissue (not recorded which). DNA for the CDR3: TGTGCCAGCAGCTTAACGAGGGACACTAGCAATCAGCCCCAGCATTTT. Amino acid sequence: CASSLTRDTSNQPQHF.